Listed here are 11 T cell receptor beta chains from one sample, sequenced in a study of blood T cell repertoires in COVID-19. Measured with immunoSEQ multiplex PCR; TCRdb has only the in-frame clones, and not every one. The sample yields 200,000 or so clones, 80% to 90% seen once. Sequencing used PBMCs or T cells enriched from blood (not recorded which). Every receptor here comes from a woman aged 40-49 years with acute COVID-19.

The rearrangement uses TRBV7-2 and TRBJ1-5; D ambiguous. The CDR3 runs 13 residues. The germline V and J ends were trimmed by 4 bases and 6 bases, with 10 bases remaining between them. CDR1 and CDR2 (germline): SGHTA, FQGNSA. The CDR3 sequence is CASSYPRGQPQHF. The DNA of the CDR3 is TGTGCCAGCAGCTACCCACGCGGTCAGCCCCAGCATTTT.

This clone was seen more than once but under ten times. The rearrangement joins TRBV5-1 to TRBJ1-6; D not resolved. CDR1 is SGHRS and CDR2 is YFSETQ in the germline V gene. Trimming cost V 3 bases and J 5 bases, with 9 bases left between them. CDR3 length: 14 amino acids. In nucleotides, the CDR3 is TGCGCCAGCAGCTCGAACCAGGATAATTCACCCCTCCACTTT. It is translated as CASSSNQDNSPLHF.

CDR3 region: CRVDTATEAFF. DNA for the CDR3: TGCAGGGTAGACACAGCCACTGAAGCTTTCTTT. The chain joins TRBV20-1 to TRBJ1-1; D unresolved. The CDR3 runs to 11 residues. Germline V gene lookup returns CDR1 DFQATT and CDR2 SNEGSKA (reference sequence).

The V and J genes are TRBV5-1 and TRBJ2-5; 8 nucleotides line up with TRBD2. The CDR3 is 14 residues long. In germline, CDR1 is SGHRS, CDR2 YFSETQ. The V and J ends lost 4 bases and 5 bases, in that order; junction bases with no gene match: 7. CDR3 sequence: CASSSTGGSETQYF. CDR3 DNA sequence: TGCGCCAGCAGCAGCACGGGGGGGTCGGAGACCCAGTACTTC.

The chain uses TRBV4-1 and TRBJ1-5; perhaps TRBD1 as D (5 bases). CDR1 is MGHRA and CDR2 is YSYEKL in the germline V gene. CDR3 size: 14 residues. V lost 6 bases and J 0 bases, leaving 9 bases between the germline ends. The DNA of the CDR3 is TGCGCCAGCAGAAGACAGAATAGCAATCAGCCCCAGCATTTT. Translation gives CASRRQNSNQPQHF.

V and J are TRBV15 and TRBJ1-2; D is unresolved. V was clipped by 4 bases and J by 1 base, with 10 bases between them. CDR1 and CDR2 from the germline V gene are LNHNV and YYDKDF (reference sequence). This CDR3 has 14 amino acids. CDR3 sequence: CATSTPEVNYGYTF. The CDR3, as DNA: TGTGCCACCAGCACCCCCGAGGTTAACTATGGCTACACCTTC. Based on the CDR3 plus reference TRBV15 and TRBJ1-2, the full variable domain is DAMVIQNPRYQVTQFGKPVTLSCSQTLNHNVMYWYQQKSSQAPKLLFHYYDKDFNNEADTPDNFQSRRPNTSFCFLDIRSPGLGDTAMYLCATSTPEVNYGYTFGSGTRLTVV.

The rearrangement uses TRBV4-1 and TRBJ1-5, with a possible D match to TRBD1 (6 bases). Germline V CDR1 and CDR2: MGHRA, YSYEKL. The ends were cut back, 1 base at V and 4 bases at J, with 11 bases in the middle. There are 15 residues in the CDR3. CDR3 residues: CASSQADSFNQPQHF. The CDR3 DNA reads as TGCGCCAGCAGCCAAGCGGACAGCTTTAATCAGCCCCAGCATTTT.

CDR3: CASSEAQGANVLTF. The CDR3, as DNA: TGTGCCAGCAGTGAAGCGCAGGGGGCCAACGTCCTGACTTTC. The V gene is TRBV6-1, the J gene TRBJ2-6; the D is unclear. Trimming pared 0 bases from V and 4 bases from J, leaving 4 bases between. This CDR3 is 14 amino acids long. Germline V gives CDR1 MNHNS, CDR2 SASEGT.

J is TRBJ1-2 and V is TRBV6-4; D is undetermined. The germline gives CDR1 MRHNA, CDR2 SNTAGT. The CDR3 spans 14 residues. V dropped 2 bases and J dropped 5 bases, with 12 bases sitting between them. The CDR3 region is CASSDGGKEYGYTF. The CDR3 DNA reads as TGTGCCAGCAGTGACGGAGGGAAAGAATATGGCTACACCTTC.

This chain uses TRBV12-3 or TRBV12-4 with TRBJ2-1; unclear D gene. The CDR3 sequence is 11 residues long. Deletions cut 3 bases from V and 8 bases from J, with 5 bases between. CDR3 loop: CASSFRDEQFF. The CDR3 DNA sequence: TGTGCCAGCAGTTTCCGGGATGAGCAGTTCTTC.

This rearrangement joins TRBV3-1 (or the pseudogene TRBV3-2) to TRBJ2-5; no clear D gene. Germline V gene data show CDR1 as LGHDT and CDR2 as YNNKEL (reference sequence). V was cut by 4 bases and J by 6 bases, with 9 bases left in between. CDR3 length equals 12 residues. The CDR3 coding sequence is TGTGCCAGCAGCCGAAGTGGCAAGACCCAGTACTTC. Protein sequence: CASSRSGKTQYF.